A single sample is the source of the 31 T cell receptor beta chains below, sequenced in a study of CD8+CD57+ T cells in acquired aplastic anemia. According to the study, genomic DNA was the template for TCR beta VDJ and CDR3 profiling. TCRdb redid the calling of the reads with MiXCR, one entry per CDR3 protein. Among some 150,000 distinct CDR3 sequences listed, 41% were seen once. What was sequenced was sorted CD4+, CD8+, or CD8+CD57+ T cells (not recorded which) from PBMCs. All receptors derive from a human donor in good health, serving as a control.

This clonotype was counted between two and nine times. The final CDR3 position lacks the conserved phenylalanine or tryptophan, pointing to a likely read error. The chain couples TRBV6-1 to TRBJ2-3; D remains unclear. This CDR3 is 15 amino acids long. Per germline, CDR1 MNHNS and CDR2 SASEGT. The CDR3 bases are TGTACCAGCAGTCAGAGACCTTATCGCACAGATACGCAGTATCTT. Translating it yields CTSSQRPYRTDTQYL.

V gene TRBV3-1 combines with J gene TRBJ2-1; 12 bases agree with TRBD2. The CDR3 sequence is 15 residues long. After removal of 4 bases from V and 8 bases from J, the junction contained 6 bases not matched to a gene. The germline gives CDR1 LGHDT, CDR2 YNNKEL (reference sequence). CDR3 in amino acids: CASSPGLAGSDEQFF. The CDR3 nucleotides are TGTGCCAGCAGCCCCGGACTAGCGGGGTCGGATGAGCAGTTCTTC.

The V call is TRBV27, the J call TRBJ2-7; D is unresolved. The germline CDR1 and CDR2 sequences are MNHEY and SMNVEV (reference sequence). This CDR3 is built from 13 residues. Between the trimmed V and J ends, which lost 2 bases and 6 bases, there was a span of 11 bases. CDR3 protein: CASSLGQTGEQYF. The CDR3 DNA reads TGTGCCAGCAGTTTAGGGCAGACGGGCGAGCAGTACTTC.

This clonotype showed up just once. This chain connects TRBV19 to TRBJ1-2; a possible D gene is TRBD1 (5 bases). The V end lost 5 bases, the J end lost 7 bases, and 20 bases lay between the germline ends. This CDR3 region has 15 residues. Germline V gives CDR1 LNHDA, CDR2 SQIVND (reference sequence). This CDR3 reads CASSAAIAVGGGYTF. For the CDR3, the DNA is TGTGCCAGTAGTGCAGCAATTGCCGTGGGGGGTGGCTACACCTTC.

The rearrangement uses TRBV19 and TRBJ1-5, with TRBD1 identical over 7 bases. J lost 1 base, V lost 5 bases, and 11 bases had no gene match. CDR1 and CDR2 from the germline V gene are LNHDA and SQIVND (reference sequence). The CDR3 runs to 17 residues. The CDR3 DNA reads TGTGCCAGTAGTGCGGGGGGGACAGCCAACAGCAATCAGCCCCAGCATTTT. It encodes CASSAGGTANSNQPQHF.

V usage is TRBV2 and J usage is TRBJ1-1, with D perhaps TRBD1 (6 bases). V shed 5 bases and J shed 0 bases, with 10 bases lying between them. This CDR3 has 14 residues. CDR1 and CDR2 (germline): SNHLY, FYNNEI. This CDR3 reads CASSTDRLNTEAFF. The CDR3 DNA follows: TGTGCCAGCAGTACTGACAGGTTGAACACTGAAGCTTTCTTT.

This clonotype was counted at least ten times. The chain has TRBV12-3 or TRBV12-4 and TRBJ1-2; possibly TRBD1 for D (5 bases). Trimming stripped 7 bases from V and 1 base from J, with 13 bases between. The CDR3 sequence is 14 residues long. The CDR3 DNA sequence: TGTGCCAGCACTCCTTCGGGGGGTAACTATGGCTACACCTTC. This sequence encodes CASTPSGGNYGYTF.

This clonotype was counted ten times or more. V and J are TRBV20-1 and TRBJ1-5, with D possibly matching TRBD1 (5 bases). CDR1 DFQATT and CDR2 SNEGSKA come from the germline V gene (reference sequence). The CDR3 sequence is 14 residues long. V lost 3 bases to trimming and J lost 4 bases, with 13 bases between them. The CDR3 DNA follows: TGCAGTGCTAGCCGGCAGGGAAGAAATCAGCCCCAGCATTTT. Protein: CSASRQGRNQPQHF.

In its sample, this clonotype was seen a few times. The V and J genes are TRBV19 and TRBJ1-4; D may be TRBD1 (6 bases). The germline gives CDR1 LNHDA, CDR2 SQIVND (reference sequence). Trimming cost V 5 bases and J 10 bases, with 20 bases left between them. CDR3 length: 15 amino acids. The CDR3 loop is CASSASGGRFGKLFF. In nucleotides, the CDR3 is TGTGCCAGTAGTGCGAGTGGGGGGCGCTTTGGAAAACTGTTTTTT.

In its sample, this clonotype was seen many times. This rearrangement joins TRBV7-9 to TRBJ2-1; 9 nucleotides line up with TRBD2. The CDR3 spans 16 residues. J lost 5 bases, V lost 5 bases, and 10 bases had no gene match. Germline V gene data show CDR1 as SEHNR and CDR2 as FQNEAQ (reference sequence). The CDR3 reads CASSPRRLAANNEQFF. The CDR3 DNA follows: TGTGCCAGCAGCCCCAGAAGACTAGCGGCCAACAATGAGCAGTTCTTC.

This clonotype was recorded at least ten times. The chain uses TRBV29-1 and TRBJ1-2, with D possibly being TRBD1 (6 bases). This CDR3 is 12 amino acids long. CDR1 and CDR2 (germline): SQVTM, ANQGSEA. The ends were cut back, 3 bases at V and 4 bases at J, with 9 bases in the middle. CDR3 DNA: TGCAGCGTTGACAGGGGAGGCTATGGCTACACCTTC. This sequence encodes CSVDRGGYGYTF. Looking up the rest from reference TRBV29-1 and TRBJ1-2 gives the full variable domain: SAVISQKPSRDICQRGTSLTIQCQVDSQVTMMFWYRQQPGQSLTLIATANQGSEATYESGFVIDKFPISRPNLTFSTLTVSNMSPEDSSIYLCSVDRGGYGYTFGSGTRLTVV.

The chain recombines TRBV19 with TRBJ1-3, with D maybe TRBD1 (5 bases). CDR1 is LNHDA, CDR2 SQIVND, per germline (reference sequence). V shed 8 bases and J shed 5 bases, with 13 bases lying between them. The length of the CDR3 is 13 residues. The CDR3 protein is CASADTGRNTIYF. The CDR3 region has the DNA TGTGCCAGTGCGGACACCGGTCGAAACACCATATATTTT. Full variable domain (remainder filled in from reference TRBV19 and TRBJ1-3): DGGITQSPKYLFRKEGQNVTLSCEQNLNHDAMYWYRQDPGQGLRLIYYSQIVNDFQKGDIAEGYSVSREKKESFPLTVTSAQKNPTAFYLCASADTGRNTIYFGEGSWLTVV.

Concerning this clonotype itself: At one end, the junction sequence differs from germline, possibly due to a read error. The chain has TRBV7-9 and TRBJ1-2, with TRBD1 identical over 8 bases. The CDR3 extends over 14 amino acids. The germline V gene has CDR1 SEHNR and CDR2 FQNEAQ (reference sequence). This CDR3 is CASSRRTGNYGNTF. As DNA, the CDR3 is TGTGCCAGCAGCCGTAGGACAGGGAATTATGGCAACACCTTC.

V and J are TRBV19 and TRBJ1-2; TRBD1 is a possible D gene (5 bases). CDR1 and CDR2 (germline): LNHDA, SQIVND (reference sequence). Trimming took 2 bases from V and 0 from J, leaving 7 bases between them. CDR3 length equals 14 residues. The chain's CDR3 is CASSIRGPNYGYTF. DNA for the CDR3: TGTGCCAGTAGTATACGGGGACCTAACTATGGCTACACCTTC. Looking up the rest from reference TRBV19 and TRBJ1-2 gives the full variable domain: DGGITQSPKYLFRKEGQNVTLSCEQNLNHDAMYWYRQDPGQGLRLIYYSQIVNDFQKGDIAEGYSVSREKKESFPLTVTSAQKNPTAFYLCASSIRGPNYGYTFGSGTRLTVV.

At least ten counts were recorded for this clonotype. The rearrangement links TRBV12-3 or TRBV12-4 to TRBJ1-2; tentative D call: TRBD1 (6 bases). The CDR3 extends over 17 amino acids. Trimming took 5 bases from V and 3 from J, leaving 22 bases between them. The CDR3 protein is CASSPTRELQGDYGYTF. CDR3 DNA sequence: TGTGCCAGCAGTCCCACCCGAGAACTACAGGGTGACTATGGCTACACCTTC.

The chain carries TRBV15 and TRBJ2-1; 10 bases are a match to TRBD1. The CDR3 covers 14 residues. In germline, CDR1 is LNHNV, CDR2 YYDKDF (reference sequence). The ends lost 5 bases at V and 6 bases at J; junction bases unmatched: 4. CDR3 residues: CATSRWTGGNEQFF. Here the CDR3 DNA reads TGTGCCACCAGCCGATGGACAGGGGGCAATGAGCAGTTCTTC.

The gene calls are TRBV2 and TRBJ1-1; D is possibly TRBD1 (6 bases). This CDR3 has 13 amino acids. CDR1 and CDR2 from the germline V gene are SNHLY and FYNNEI. V was clipped by 3 bases and J by 8 bases, with 13 bases between them. The DNA of the CDR3 is TGTGCCAGCAGTGATAGGAGGGGGGCGGAAGCTTTCTTT. Its translation: CASSDRRGAEAFF.

This clonotype was counted once. The chain combines TRBV10-3 with TRBJ2-3; a weak D match, TRBD1 (6 bases). This CDR3 comprises 16 residues. Trimming took 6 bases from V and 0 from J, leaving 16 bases between them. The germline gives CDR1 ENHRY, CDR2 SYGVKD. The CDR3 region is CAISVQIGGSTDTQYF. Here the CDR3 DNA reads TGTGCCATCAGCGTACAGATAGGGGGTAGCACAGATACGCAGTATTTT.

Many counts were recorded for this clonotype. CDR3: CASSVRATGANTGELFF. CDR3 DNA: TGTGCCAGCAGCGTCCGCGCGACAGGGGCGAACACCGGGGAGCTGTTTTTT. V and J are TRBV9 and TRBJ2-2, with 8 bases identical to TRBD1. After removal of 2 bases from V and 0 bases from J, the junction contained 6 bases not matched to a gene. The CDR3 covers 17 residues. Germline CDR1 reads SGDLS; CDR2 reads YYNGEE.

With respect to this clonotype: A much larger clone lies a single base off, so this may be a read error. The chain combines TRBV11-2 with TRBJ2-5; no clear D gene. The CDR3 consists of 12 residues. Germline values: CDR1 SGHAT, CDR2 FQNNGV. The CDR3 here is CGSANRQETQYF. As DNA, the CDR3 is TGTGGCAGCGCTAACCGCCAAGAGACCCAGTACTTC. Complete variable domain (other parts from reference TRBV11-2 and TRBJ2-5): EAGVAQSPRYKIIEKRQSVAFWCNPISGHATLYWYQQILGQGPKLLIQFQNNGVVDDSQLPKDRFSAERLKGVDSTLKIQPAKLEDSAVYLCGSANRQETQYFGPGTRLLVL.

At least ten counts were recorded for this clonotype. This chain uses TRBV5-1 with TRBJ1-5; D perhaps matches TRBD1 (5 bases). Trimming removed 1 base from V and 3 bases from J, with 11 bases in between. The germline gives CDR1 SGHRS, CDR2 YFSETQ. The CDR3 contains 15 residues. CDR3 DNA sequence: TGCGCCAGCAGCTTGATGTCGGGACCCAATCAGCCCCAGCATTTT. Its protein product is CASSLMSGPNQPQHF.

This clonotype was observed many times. The genes are TRBV7-7 and TRBJ2-2; tentatively, D is TRBD1 (5 bases). This CDR3 spans 12 amino acids. Looked up from germline, CDR1 is SSHAT and CDR2 is FNYEAQ (reference sequence). The ends were cut back, 4 bases at V and 5 bases at J, with 5 bases in the middle. CDR3: CASSSGTGELFF. The CDR3, as DNA: TGTGCCAGCAGCTCAGGGACCGGGGAGCTGTTTTTT.

This clonotype has a handful of counts. The chain has TRBV6-1 and TRBJ2-1; the match to TRBD2 covers 10 bases. Germline V lookup: CDR1 MNHNS, CDR2 SASEGT. The V and J ends lost 4 bases and 3 bases, in that order; junction bases with no gene match: 6. This CDR3 region has 16 residues. As DNA, the CDR3 is TGTGCCAGCAGTGCCCGCGCTAGCGGGGGCTACAATGAGCAGTTCTTC. Translating it yields CASSARASGGYNEQFF.

This chain joins TRBV12-3 or TRBV12-4 and TRBJ2-7; 8 nucleotides match TRBD1. The CDR3 contains 14 residues. With 5 bases clipped from V and 2 bases from J, the junction kept 5 bases outside the gene matches. CDR3 sequence reads: CASSPRQGPYEQYF. The CDR3 DNA reads as TGTGCCAGCAGTCCACGACAGGGGCCCTACGAGCAGTACTTC.

The chain is built from TRBV15 and TRBJ1-6; no clear D gene. From germline, CDR1 is LNHNV and CDR2 YYDKDF (reference sequence). This CDR3 region has 14 residues. Trimming removed 2 bases at V and 7 bases at J, with 9 bases between. The CDR3 is CATSRFSRNSPLHF. The CDR3 region has the DNA TGTGCCACCAGCAGATTTAGCAGAAATTCACCCCTCCACTTT.

There are many counts of this clonotype. This chain connects TRBV3-1 to TRBJ2-7; no clear D. Germline V gene data show CDR1 as LGHDT and CDR2 as YNNKEL (reference sequence). V was pared by 5 bases and J by 5 bases, with 16 bases between. CDR3 length equals 14 residues. The CDR3 spells CASSDRAGSDEQYF. DNA of the CDR3: TGTGCCAGCAGCGACCGGGCCGGGTCCGACGAGCAGTACTTC.

This clonotype was picked up many times. The chain recombines TRBV5-6 with TRBJ1-1; D is unclear. Per germline, CDR1 SGHDT and CDR2 YYEEEE. This CDR3 spans 12 amino acids. V lost 4 bases, J lost 7 bases, and 11 bases lay in between. The CDR3 loop reads CASSHGEVEAFF. CDR3 DNA: TGTGCCAGCAGCCATGGCGAAGTTGAAGCTTTCTTT.

This clonotype was detected ten times or more. The V gene is TRBV15, the J gene TRBJ1-5; D is unresolved. The CDR3 is 15 amino acids. V shed 5 bases and J shed 3 bases, with 14 bases lying between them. CDR1 is LNHNV, CDR2 YYDKDF, per germline (reference sequence). Here the CDR3 DNA reads TGTGCCACCAGCGGGGAGAGGGCCGACAATCAGCCCCAGCATTTT. Translating it yields CATSGERADNQPQHF. Full variable domain (missing parts from reference TRBV15 and TRBJ1-5): DAMVIQNPRYQVTQFGKPVTLSCSQTLNHNVMYWYQQKSSQAPKLLFHYYDKDFNNEADTPDNFQSRRPNTSFCFLDIRSPGLGDTAMYLCATSGERADNQPQHFGDGTRLSIL.

This clonotype was counted at least ten times. The V gene is TRBV5-4, the J gene TRBJ1-2; TRBD1 might be the D (5 bases). Looked up from germline, CDR1 is SGHNT and CDR2 is YYREEE (reference sequence). This CDR3 comprises 12 residues. V gave up 3 bases and J gave up 6 bases, with 9 bases separating them. In DNA form, the CDR3 reads TGTGCCAGCAGCTCACGGGGGAATGGCTACACCTTC. Its protein product is CASSSRGNGYTF.

The V gene is TRBV4-3, the J gene TRBJ1-1; D unclear. The V gene lost 3 bases and the J gene lost 4 bases, with 9 bases spanning the gap. This CDR3 has 13 residues. Germline CDR1 and CDR2: LGHNA and YSLEER. The CDR3 DNA reads as TGCGCCAGCAGCCACAGACGGAGCACTGAAGCTTTCTTT. Its translation: CASSHRRSTEAFF.

This clonotype was counted only a few times. The V gene is TRBV24-1, the J gene TRBJ2-7, with D unresolved. This CDR3 comprises 14 residues. CDR1 is KGHDR and CDR2 is SFDVKD in the germline V gene. The V and J ends lost 7 bases and 0 bases respectively, with 12 bases between them. The CDR3 region has the DNA TGTGCCACCAGCAAAAGCGACATCTCCTACGAGCAGTACTTC. It translates to CATSKSDISYEQYF.